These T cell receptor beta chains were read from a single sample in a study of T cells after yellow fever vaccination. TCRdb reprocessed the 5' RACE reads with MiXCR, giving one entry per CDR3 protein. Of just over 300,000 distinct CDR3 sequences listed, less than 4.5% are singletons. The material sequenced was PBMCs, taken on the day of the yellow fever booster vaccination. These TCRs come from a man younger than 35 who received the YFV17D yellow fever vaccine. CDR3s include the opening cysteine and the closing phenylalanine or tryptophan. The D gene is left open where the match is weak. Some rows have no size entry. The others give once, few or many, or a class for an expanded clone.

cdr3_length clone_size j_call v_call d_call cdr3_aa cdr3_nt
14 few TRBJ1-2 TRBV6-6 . CASSEHHPGSGYTF TGTGCCAGCAGCGAGCACCACCCCGGGAGTGGCTACACCTTC
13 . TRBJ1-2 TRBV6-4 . CASSDSGTHGYTF TGTGCCAGCAGTGATTCCGGGACACATGGCTACACCTTC
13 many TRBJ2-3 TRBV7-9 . CASSPPTGDTQYF TGTGCCAGCAGCCCCCCTACTGGAGATACGCAGTATTTT
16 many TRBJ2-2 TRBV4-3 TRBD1 CASSQRTGGDTGELFF TGCGCCAGCAGCCAACGGACAGGGGGGGACACCGGGGAGCTGTTTTTT
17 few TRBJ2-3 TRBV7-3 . CASSLAPGGLSPDTQYF TGTGCCAGCAGCTTAGCCCCGGGGGGCCTAAGCCCAGATACGCAGTATTTT
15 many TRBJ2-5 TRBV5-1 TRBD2 CASSSGVGRTETQYF TGCGCCAGCAGCAGCGGGGTGGGACGGACGGAGACCCAGTACTTC
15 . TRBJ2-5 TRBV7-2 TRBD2 CASSLEGSAGETQYF TGTGCCAGCAGCTTAGAGGGATCAGCGGGGGAGACCCAGTACTTC
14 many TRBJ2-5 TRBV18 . CASSPPWGEETQYF TGTGCCAGCTCACCACCGTGGGGGGAAGAGACCCAGTACTTC
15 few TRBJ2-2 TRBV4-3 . CASSHSGGRSGELFF TGCGCCAGCAGCCACTCGGGGGGCCGCTCCGGGGAGCTGTTTTTT
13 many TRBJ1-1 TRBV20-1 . CSARRHANTEAFF TGCAGTGCTAGGAGGCACGCGAACACTGAAGCTTTCTTT
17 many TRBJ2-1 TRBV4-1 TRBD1 CASSPWFGTDSYNEQFF TGCGCCAGCAGCCCGTGGTTCGGGACAGACTCATACAATGAGCAGTTCTTC
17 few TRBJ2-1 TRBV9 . CASSVAIGDFDHNEQFF TGTGCCAGCAGCGTAGCGATTGGGGACTTTGATCACAATGAGCAGTTCTTC
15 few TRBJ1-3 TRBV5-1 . CASSAAGRAGNTIYF TGCGCCAGCAGCGCCGCAGGGAGGGCTGGAAACACCATATATTTT
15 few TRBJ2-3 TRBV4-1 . CASSQEGGRTDTQYF TGCGCCAGCAGCCAAGAGGGCGGCCGCACAGATACGCAGTATTTT
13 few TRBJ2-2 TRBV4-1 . CASSQEYAGELFF TGCGCCAGCAGCCAAGAGTACGCCGGGGAGCTGTTTTTT
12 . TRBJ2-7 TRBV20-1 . CSAAGTIYEQYF TGCAGTGCCGCGGGGACCATCTACGAGCAGTACTTC
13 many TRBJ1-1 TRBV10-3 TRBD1 CAIRPGGNTEAFF TGTGCCATCAGGCCAGGGGGGAACACTGAAGCTTTCTTT
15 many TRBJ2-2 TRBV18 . CASSIGFANTGELFF TGTGCCAGCTCAATCGGGTTCGCGAACACCGGGGAGCTGTTTTTT
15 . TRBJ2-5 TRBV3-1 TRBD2 CASSQDARGEETQYF TGTGCCAGCAGCCAAGATGCGCGGGGGGAAGAGACCCAGTACTTC
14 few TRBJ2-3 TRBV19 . CASSKSSTKDTQYF TGTGCCAGTAGTAAGTCTAGCACGAAAGATACGCAGTATTTT
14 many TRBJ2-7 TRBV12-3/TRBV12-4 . CASSLRGSPYEQYF TGTGCCAGCAGTTTACGGGGTTCCCCCTACGAGCAGTACTTC
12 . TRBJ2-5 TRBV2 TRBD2 CASSERLAGKYF TGTGCCAGCAGTGAACGACTAGCGGGCAAGTACTTC
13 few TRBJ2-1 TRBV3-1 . CASSQARVNEQFF TGTGCCAGCAGCCAAGCGCGGGTCAATGAGCAGTTCTTC
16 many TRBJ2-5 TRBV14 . CASSQRAGGMIETQYF TGTGCCAGCAGCCAACGGGCCGGGGGAATGATAGAGACCCAGTACTTC
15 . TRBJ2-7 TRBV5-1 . CASSFDGTSSYEQYF TGCGCCAGCAGCTTTGACGGTACAAGCTCCTACGAGCAGTACTTC